This entry describes one T cell receptor (beta chain). The target of this receptor is not known. No base-level quality is on record; no much larger clone is a single base apart. This entry is derived from a study of regulatory T cells in long-lasting Graves disease (dated by TCRdb to 2020 to 2023). A note on the overall study: Patients with newly diagnosed Graves' disease had been on antithyroid drugs for under 3 months. This study used TCR sequencing and RNA sequencing of peripheral blood to compare persistent Graves' disease patients against newly diagnosed Graves' disease patients. The study was registered as a clinical trial and conducted in China. A total of around 35 samples were covered by TCR sequencing, comprising approximately 13 persistent and 20 or so newly diagnosed Graves' disease patients. Results and caveats for the whole study, not just this receptor: Lower TCR Shannon entropy and fewer highly expanded clones were observed in persistent Graves' disease patients than in newly diagnosed patients, which suggested clonal expansion. The small sample size was acknowledged by the authors as a limitation that may reduce accuracy. Peripheral blood alone was examined, since thyroid tissue, which constituted the primary lesion, could not be accessed. A larger number of public clonotypes was shared among persistent patients (about 2,700) than among newly diagnosed patients (more than 850). Sequencing and analysis were restricted to the TCR beta chain. Preferential use of TRBV28, TRBJ1-2 and TRBJ2-5 was observed in persistent disease, whereas TRBV20-1 and TRBJ2-1 were favored in newly diagnosed disease.

The CDR3 has 11 amino acids, counting the end cysteine and phenylalanine. Kept here is only the CDR3 DNA, which spans 33 bases and is read in frame from base 1. V trim: 4 bases; J trim: 16 bases; unmatched bases: 5. The germline V gene encodes CDR1 SGHRS and CDR2 YFSETQ. The library was prepared using multiplex PCR. The instrument was an Illumina HiSeq 4000. To build TCR beta libraries, CDR3 regions were amplified by Arm-PCR using iRepertoire HTBI primers. Before sequencing, the PCR products underwent gel purification. The original pipeline was this. Gene usage analysis of CDR3 amino acid clonotypes relied on the roughly 58 TRBV and 14 TRBJ segments identified across samples. COPE and FqMerger were used to merge filtered high-quality paired reads into contigs. BLAST was used to align contigs to the IMGT TRBV, TRBD and TRBJ reference genes, and CDR3 was defined following IMGT. Any clonotype with a frequency above 0.1% was counted as a highly expanded clone. Repertoire diversity was measured by Shannon entropy, and V-J evenness by the Gini coefficient. A clonotype was considered public if more than one individual shared it. TCRdb applied fastp at Q25 and MiXCR to the public reads, then kept only in-frame beta chains. Every CDR3 protein is listed once, alongside the most common genes and DNA of its rows. It is TCRdb's table, rather than the study itself, that gives the V and J calls and clone size. For this sample there are 350,000 to 450,000 distinct CDR3 sequences; 16% appear just once. In total, the top ten clones hold 30% of the sample.

The time point label of this sample denotes: newly diagnosed GD, antithyroid drugs for less than 3 months. For both TCR sequencing and RNA sequencing, RNA was extracted from PBMCs using TRIzol. The diagnosis of Graves' disease was made according to American Thyroid Association guidelines. The patients came from an endocrinology department in Xi'an, China. Each patient gave 7 to 9.5 milliliters of peripheral blood, collected in an EDTA anticoagulant tube. Ficoll Paque Plus density gradient separation was used to isolate PBMCs, and no further T cell sorting was done. An Agilent 2100 Bioanalyzer and agarose gel were used to check RNA quality, while a NanoDrop 2000 measured RNA concentration. This sample was shared with a second study, whose subject was T cells in Graves' hyperthyroidism and ophthalmopathy. The second study reports: A patient counted as having stable Graves' hyperthyroidism if no progression to ophthalmopathy occurred over 18 months of follow-up. Hyperthyroidism patients were aged 18 to 65 years and newly diagnosed, with disease duration of less than 2 months. Exclusion was applied to patients with uncontrolled infections, other autoimmune diseases, pregnancy or lactation. Clinical symptoms, serum thyroxine and TRAb, thyroid ultrasound, and orbital computed tomography formed the basis for the diagnoses. A first-round RT-PCR of the TCR CDR3 used the HTBI primer set with the Qiagen OneStep RT-PCR kit. Most expanded thyroid clonotypes (frequency above 0.001) were also found in blood, which suggests that blood repertoires may mirror thyroid immune responses. A 13 V-J signature model separated ophthalmopathy from stable hyperthyroidism, with around 90% sensitivity and approximately 81% specificity in cross-validation and 80%/75% in testing. In validation, the model predicted progression to ophthalmopathy with roughly 66% sensitivity and less than 75% specificity, a median of about 6.7 months before onset. TCR V-J signatures able to tell the groups apart were searched for in a discovery cohort of 95 to 100 patients, of whom over 40 had Graves' ophthalmopathy and around 56 had stable Graves' hyperthyroidism. Prospective prediction of ophthalmopathy was tested in an independent validation cohort of 18 to 20 hyperthyroidism patients and 17 patients who later progressed to ophthalmopathy. The 100 or so discovery patients were divided at random into training and test sets in a 7:3 ratio. In addition, the study compared T-cell repertoires in thyroid tissue and in blood from a handful of Graves' hyperthyroidism patients. After blood sampling, hyperthyroidism patients were treated with methimazole at a starting dose of 30 mg daily, and ophthalmopathy patients were treated with high-dose intravenous methylprednisolone. A second multiplex PCR round built the libraries, followed by size selection and purification. Sequencing of the libraries was done on an Illumina HiSeq2000 using paired-end 100 bp reads. Raw data were processed with SOAPnuke, discarding reads with adapters, uncalled bases, mean Phred below 15, or no exact constant-primer or identifier match. High-quality paired reads were merged using COPE v1.2.5, and each unique nucleotide sequence was defined as a clonotype. MiTCR v1.1 was used to align clonotypes to the IMGT TRBV, TRBD and TRBJ reference segments. The analysis included only V-J combinations with a frequency above 0.0001, which together covered 99.2% of the repertoires. A TCS score was defined as the ratio of F50 (clonal expansion) to E x V (chaos), with BLOSUM62-based TCRdist applied between CDR3 peptides within each V-J. Welch's t-statistics and random forest reduced fewer than 600 V-J features to under 15, which were used in a naive Bayes classifier (R e1071). No statistical method was used to fix the sample size in advance, and group allocation was not hidden from the investigators. According to the paper, TCR Vbeta CDR3 sequencing was carried out on 135 peripheral blood samples, which came from fewer than 50 ophthalmopathy, fewer than 80 hyperthyroidism and approximately 17 progressor patients.

The sample consisted of peripheral blood mononuclear cells (PBMCs), taken at new diagnosis, from a patient treated with antithyroid drugs. This clonotype originated in a man in his forties with Graves disease. Donor details come from another sample of the same person, matched by shared clones. The chain links TRBV5-1 with TRBJ2-1; TRBD2 matches 10 bases in the middle. At the DNA level, the sequence is TGCGCCAGCAGCGGCGGGACTAGCGACTTCTTC. Its protein product is CASSGGTSDFF.